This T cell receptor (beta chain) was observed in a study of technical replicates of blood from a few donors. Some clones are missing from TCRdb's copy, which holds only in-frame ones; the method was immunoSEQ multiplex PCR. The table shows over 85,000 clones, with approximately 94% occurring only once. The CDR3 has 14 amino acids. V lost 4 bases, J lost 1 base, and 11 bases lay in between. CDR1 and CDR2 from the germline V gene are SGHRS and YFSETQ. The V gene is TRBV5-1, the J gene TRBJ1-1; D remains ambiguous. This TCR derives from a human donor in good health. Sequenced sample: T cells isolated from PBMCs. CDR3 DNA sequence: TGCGCCAGCAGCCTAAATTACAGGAACACTGAAGCTTTCTTT. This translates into CASSLNYRNTEAFF. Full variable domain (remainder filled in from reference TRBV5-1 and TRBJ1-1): KAGVTQTPRYLIKTRGQQVTLSCSPISGHRSVSWYQQTPGQGLQFLFEYFSETQRNKGNFPGRFSGRQFSNSRSEMNVSTLELGDSALYLCASSLNYRNTEAFFGQGTRLTVV.